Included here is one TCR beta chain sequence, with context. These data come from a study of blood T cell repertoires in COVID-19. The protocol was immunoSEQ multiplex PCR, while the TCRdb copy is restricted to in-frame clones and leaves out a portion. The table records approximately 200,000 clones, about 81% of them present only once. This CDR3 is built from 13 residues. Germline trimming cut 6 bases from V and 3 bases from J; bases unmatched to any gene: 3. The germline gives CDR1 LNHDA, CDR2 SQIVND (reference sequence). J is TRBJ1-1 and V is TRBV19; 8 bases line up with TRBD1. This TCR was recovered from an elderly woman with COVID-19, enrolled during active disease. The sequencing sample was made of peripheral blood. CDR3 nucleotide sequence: TGTGCCAGTAGAGGGGACAGGTACACTGAAGCTTTCTTT. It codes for CASRGDRYTEAFF.